This is a list of T cell receptor beta chains from one sample in a study of T cell responses to AZD1222 COVID-19 vaccine. Measured with immunoSEQ multiplex PCR; TCRdb has only the in-frame clones, and not every one. This sample has about 130,000 clones, with 90% found just once. The sample consisted of peripheral blood, taken on day 0 of AZD1222 vaccination. These receptors all come from an adult in good health. CDR3s include the opening cysteine and the closing phenylalanine or tryptophan. Fields, in order: V gene, J gene, clone size, D gene, CDR3 DNA, CDR3 protein. D genes are given only for firm matches. Size is stated for part of the rows, as once, few or many counts, or as a class when the clone is expanded.

>TRBV11-2|TRBJ1-2|NA|NA
TGTGCCAGCAGCCCCACCGGGATCCCGGATGGCTACACCTTC
CASSPTGIPDGYTF
>TRBV6-5|TRBJ2-7|once|TRBD1
TGTGCCAGCAGTTATTTTCCGGGACAGACATACGAGCAGTACTTC
CASSYFPGQTYEQYF
>TRBV28|TRBJ1-5|NA|NA
TGTGCCAGCAGTTTGTACCAGGGGATTAATCAGCCCCAGCATTTT
CASSLYQGINQPQHF
>TRBV4-3|TRBJ2-1|NA|NA
TGCGCCAGCAGCCTGGGAGCGGTGAGCTCCTACAATGAGCAGTTCTTC
CASSLGAVSSYNEQFF
>TRBV3-1/TRBV3-2|TRBJ2-7|NA|TRBD2
TGTGCCAGCAGCCAAGGGGACGGGGGGGCCGAAGAGCAGTACTTC
CASSQGDGGAEEQYF
>TRBV12-3/TRBV12-4|TRBJ1-1|few|NA
TGTGCCACGGGGACGGCCTCTGAAGCTTTCTTT
CATGTASEAFF
>TRBV5-1|TRBJ2-1|NA|TRBD2
TGCGCCAGCAGCTTGGGTCTAGCGGGAAACAATGAGCAGTTCTTC
CASSLGLAGNNEQFF
>TRBV7-3|TRBJ1-1|NA|NA
TGTGCCAGCAGCCCGCCAGGGAACACTGAAGCTTTCTTT
CASSPPGNTEAFF
>TRBV28|TRBJ2-1|NA|TRBD2
TGTGCCAGCAGTTTATGGGCTAGCGGGGGGAACAATGAGCAGTTCTTC
CASSLWASGGNNEQFF
>TRBV7-8|TRBJ1-1|NA|NA
TGTGCCAGCAGCTTAAGGACCCCGAACACTGAAGCTTTCTTT
CASSLRTPNTEAFF
>TRBV6-5|TRBJ1-2|NA|TRBD1
TGTGCCAGCTCGACAGGGAATAACTATGGCTACACCTTC
CASSTGNNYGYTF
>TRBV9|TRBJ1-1|NA|NA
TGTGCCAGCAGCGCTACTCCCCTGAACACTGAAGCTTTCTTT
CASSATPLNTEAFF
>TRBV6-4|TRBJ2-2|NA|NA
TGTGCCAGCACCCAACAGGGTACCGGGGAGCTGTTTTTT
CASTQQGTGELFF
>TRBV7-9|TRBJ1-5|NA|NA
TGTGCCAGCAGCCCCACTGGAGGGCCCATAAGCAATCAGCCCCAGCATTTT
CASSPTGGPISNQPQHF
>TRBV3-1/TRBV3-2|TRBJ2-4|NA|NA
TGTGCCAGCAGCCCTGAGGCCCTAAACATTCAGTACTTC
CASSPEALNIQYF
>TRBV5-1|TRBJ1-1|NA|TRBD1
TGCGCCAGCAGCCCGAAAGGGACAGGGACAATGAACACTGAAGCTTTCTTT
CASSPKGTGTMNTEAFF
>TRBV6-6|TRBJ2-1|NA|TRBD1
TGTGCCAGCAGTTTCTCGACAGGGGGTGAGCAGTTCTTC
CASSFSTGGEQFF
>TRBV29-1|TRBJ1-2|NA|NA
TGCAGCGTTGAAGATTGGGACAAGGGGATCTTTAACTATGGCTACACCTTC
CSVEDWDKGIFNYGYTF